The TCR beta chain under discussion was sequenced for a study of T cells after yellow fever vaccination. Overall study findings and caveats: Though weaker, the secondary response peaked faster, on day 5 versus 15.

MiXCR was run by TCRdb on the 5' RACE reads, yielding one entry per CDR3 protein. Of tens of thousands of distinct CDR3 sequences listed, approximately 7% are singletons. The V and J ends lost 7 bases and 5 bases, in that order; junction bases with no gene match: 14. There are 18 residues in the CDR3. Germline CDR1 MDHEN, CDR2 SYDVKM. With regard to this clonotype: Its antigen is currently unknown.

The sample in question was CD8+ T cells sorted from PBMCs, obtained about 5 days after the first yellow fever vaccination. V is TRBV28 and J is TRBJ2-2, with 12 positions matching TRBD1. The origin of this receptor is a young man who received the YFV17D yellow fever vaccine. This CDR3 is CASNFPGQGARWTGELFF. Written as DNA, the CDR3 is TGTGCCAGCAACTTTCCGGGACAGGGGGCGCGGTGGACCGGGGAGCTGTTTTTT. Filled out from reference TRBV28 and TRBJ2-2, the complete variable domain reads DVKVTQSSRYLVKRTGEKVFLECVQDMDHENMFWYRQDPGLGLRLIYFSYDVKMKEKGDIPEGYSVSREKKERFSLILESASTNQTSMYLCASNFPGQGARWTGELFFGEGSRLTVL.